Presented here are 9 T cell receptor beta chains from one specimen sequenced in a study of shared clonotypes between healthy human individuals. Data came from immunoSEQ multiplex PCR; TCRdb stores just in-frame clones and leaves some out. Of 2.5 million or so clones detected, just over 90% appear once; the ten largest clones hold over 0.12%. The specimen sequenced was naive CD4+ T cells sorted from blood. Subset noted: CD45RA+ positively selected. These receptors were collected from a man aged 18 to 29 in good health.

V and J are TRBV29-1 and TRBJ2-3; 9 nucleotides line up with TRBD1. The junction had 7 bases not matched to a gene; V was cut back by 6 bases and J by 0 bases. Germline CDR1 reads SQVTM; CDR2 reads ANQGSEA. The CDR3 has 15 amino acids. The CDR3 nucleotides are TGCAGCGTAGCTCCCGGGACAGGGAGCACAGATACGCAGTATTTT. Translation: CSVAPGTGSTDTQYF.

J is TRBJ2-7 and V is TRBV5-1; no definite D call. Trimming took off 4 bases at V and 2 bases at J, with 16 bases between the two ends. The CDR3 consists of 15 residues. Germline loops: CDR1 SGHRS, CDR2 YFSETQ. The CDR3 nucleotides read TGCGCCAGCAGCATAAACCCCTACGGAGCCTACGAGCAGTACTTC. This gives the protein CASSINPYGAYEQYF.

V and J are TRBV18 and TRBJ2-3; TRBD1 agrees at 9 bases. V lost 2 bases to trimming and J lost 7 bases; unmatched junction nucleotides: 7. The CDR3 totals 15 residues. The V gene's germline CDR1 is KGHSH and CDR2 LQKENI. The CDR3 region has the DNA TGTGCCAGCTCACCATCGGGACAGGGTTCACATACGCAGTATTTT. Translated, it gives CASSPSGQGSHTQYF.

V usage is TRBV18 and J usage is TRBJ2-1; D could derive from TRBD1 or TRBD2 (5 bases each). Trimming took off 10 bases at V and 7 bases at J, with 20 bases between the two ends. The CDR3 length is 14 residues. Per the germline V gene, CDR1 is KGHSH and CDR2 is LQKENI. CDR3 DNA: TGTGCCACCGGGGCCCAAGGCAAGAGTAATGAGCAGTTCTTC. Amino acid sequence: CATGAQGKSNEQFF.

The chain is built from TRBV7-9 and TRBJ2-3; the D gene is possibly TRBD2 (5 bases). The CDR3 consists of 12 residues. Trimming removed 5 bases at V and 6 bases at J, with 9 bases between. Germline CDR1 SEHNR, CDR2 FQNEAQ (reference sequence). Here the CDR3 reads CASSRELDTQYF. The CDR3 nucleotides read TGTGCCAGCAGCCGGGAACTGGATACGCAGTATTTT.

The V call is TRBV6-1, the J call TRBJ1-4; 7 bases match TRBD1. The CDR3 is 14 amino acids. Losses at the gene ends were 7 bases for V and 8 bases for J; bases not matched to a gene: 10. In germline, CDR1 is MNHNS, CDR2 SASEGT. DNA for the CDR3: TGTGCCAGCAAGACAGGGAATATAATCGAAAAACTGTTTTTT. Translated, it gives CASKTGNIIEKLFF.

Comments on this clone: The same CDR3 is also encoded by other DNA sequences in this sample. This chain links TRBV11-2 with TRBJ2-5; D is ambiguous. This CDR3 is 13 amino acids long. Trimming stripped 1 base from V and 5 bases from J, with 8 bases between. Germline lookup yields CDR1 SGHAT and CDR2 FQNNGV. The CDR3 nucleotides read TGTGCCAGCAGCTTAGGGTACGAGGAGACCCAGTACTTC. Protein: CASSLGYEETQYF.

The CDR3 DNA reads TGTGCCATCAGCTCTAGAACTAGCGGGACTGCCGGGGAGCTGTTTTTT. This sequence encodes CAISSRTSGTAGELFF. The chain employs TRBV10-3 and TRBJ2-2, with 10 bases identical to TRBD2. Germline V gives CDR1 ENHRY, CDR2 SYGVKD. The CDR3 runs to 16 residues. The J segment lost 6 bases and the V segment lost 6 bases, leaving 10 bases of the junction unmatched.

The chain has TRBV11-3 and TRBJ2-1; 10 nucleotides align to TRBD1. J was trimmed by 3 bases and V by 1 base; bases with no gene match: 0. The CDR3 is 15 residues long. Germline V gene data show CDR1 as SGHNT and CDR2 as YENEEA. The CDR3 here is CASSLGTGGYNEQFF. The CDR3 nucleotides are TGTGCCAGCAGCTTAGGGACAGGGGGCTACAATGAGCAGTTCTTC. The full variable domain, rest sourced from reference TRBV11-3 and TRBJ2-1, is EAGVVQSPRYKIIEKKQPVAFWCNPISGHNTLYWYLQNLGQGPELLIRYENEEAVDDSQLPKDRFSAERLKGVDSTLKIQPAELGDSAVYLCASSLGTGGYNEQFFGPGTRLTVL.